The T cell receptor beta chain under discussion was sequenced for a study of human T cells and chemical hapten exposure. There are a few counts of this clonotype. Germline V gene lookup returns CDR1 SQVTM and CDR2 ANQGSEA. J was trimmed by 5 bases and V by 1 base; bases with no gene match: 16. The CDR3 is 19 residues long. TCRdb re-analysed the RACE reads in MiXCR, keeping a single row per CDR3 protein. Counted here are fewer than 150,000 distinct CDR3 sequences, roughly 12% occurring once; the ten biggest clones make up 1.4%. Stated time point: patch test 2, 6 weeks after DPC sensitization. As for treatment: therapeutic diphenylcyclopropenone sensitization with weekly scalp DPC.

The clonotype was recovered from a woman between 50 and 59 years old with alopecia areata. Some clones in this sample may be carry-over from other donors' samples. The material sequenced was whole blood, taken in connection with sensitization to the hapten diphenylcyclopropenone (DPC). The rearrangement joins TRBV29-1 to TRBJ2-7, with 14 bases fitting TRBD2. The CDR3 protein is CSVEALRGTGLAGVNEQYF. CDR3 sequence (DNA): TGCAGCGTTGAAGCTCTGCGGGGAACGGGACTAGCGGGAGTCAACGAGCAGTACTTC.